Listed here are 18 T cell receptor beta chains from one sample, sequenced in a study of read filtering for tumor transcriptome and immune sequencing. Molecular barcoded adaptors covering alpha/delta and beta/gamma chains were used on approximately 440 ng RNA. TCRdb independently ran MiXCR on the reads; one entry per CDR3 protein. The sample has 100,000 to 150,000 distinct CDR3 sequences, 10% to 15% seen once; the top ten hold roughly 9.6%. Sequencing was done on a sample of a population of CD138-negative cells sorted from bone marrow. Source of these receptors: a donor over 35 with multiple myeloma.

This clonotype was observed many times. The rearrangement links TRBV7-9 to TRBJ2-1, with a weak D call TRBD1 (6 bases). V was trimmed by 7 bases and J by 8 bases, leaving 18 bases between them. Germline V gene lookup returns CDR1 SEHNR and CDR2 FQNEAQ (reference sequence). The CDR3 spans 14 residues. CDR3 sequence reads: CASTKSGTFHEQFF. In DNA, the CDR3 is TGTGCCAGCACAAAGTCCGGGACATTCCATGAGCAGTTCTTC.

The chain joins TRBV4-1 to TRBJ1-3; D is unclear. This CDR3 spans 16 amino acids. The germline V and J ends were trimmed by 2 bases and 0 bases, with 11 bases remaining between them. The germline gives CDR1 MGHRA, CDR2 YSYEKL. The CDR3 loop is CASSQTRGGSGNTIYF. The CDR3, as DNA: TGCGCCAGCAGCCAAACCCGGGGAGGCTCTGGAAACACCATATATTTT.

This clonotype was seen ten or more times. Written as DNA, the CDR3 is TGCAGCGTTGCCCCCTTGGGGAACACTGAAGCTTTCTTT. It codes for CSVAPLGNTEAFF. The rearrangement links TRBV29-1 to TRBJ1-1, with D hard to call. Germline assignment: CDR1 SQVTM and CDR2 ANQGSEA. CDR3 length equals 13 residues. V lost 4 bases to trimming and J lost 1 base, with 10 bases between them.

This clonotype has ten or more counts. This chain links TRBV3-1 with TRBJ2-2; D call uncertain. This CDR3 region has 12 residues. V was pared by 5 bases and J by 0 bases, with 1 base between. CDR1 is LGHDT and CDR2 is YNNKEL in the germline V gene (reference sequence). The CDR3 DNA reads as TGTGCCAGCAGCGCGAACACCGGGGAGCTGTTTTTT. Translating gives CASSANTGELFF. Full variable domain (missing parts from reference TRBV3-1 and TRBJ2-2): DTAVSQTPKYLVTQMGNDKSIKCEQNLGHDTMYWYKQDSKKFLKIMFSYNNKELIINETVPNRFSPKSPDKAHLNLHINSLELGDSAVYFCASSANTGELFFGEGSRLTVL.

V gene TRBV7-9 combines with J gene TRBJ1-1, with 9 bases matching TRBD1. Germline CDR1 reads SEHNR; CDR2 reads FQNEAQ (reference sequence). V lost 1 base to trimming and J lost 4 bases; unmatched junction nucleotides: 7. There are 16 residues in the CDR3. Here the CDR3 reads CASSLGGTGIGTEAFF. DNA of the CDR3: TGTGCCAGCAGCTTAGGGGGGACAGGGATAGGCACTGAAGCTTTCTTT.

The chain has TRBV4-1 and TRBJ2-1; D is unresolved. V was cut by 2 bases and J by 6 bases, with 11 bases left in between. The CDR3 consists of 14 residues. CDR1 MGHRA and CDR2 YSYEKL come from the germline V gene. For the CDR3, the DNA is TGCGCCAGCAGCCAAAACAACGTAGGCAATGAGCAGTTCTTC. Amino acids: CASSQNNVGNEQFF.

This clonotype was observed many times. The gene calls are TRBV11-3 and TRBJ2-5; D is perhaps TRBD1 or TRBD2 (5 bases each). This CDR3 spans 17 amino acids. Trimming stripped 7 bases from V and 7 bases from J, with 28 bases between. Per germline, CDR1 SGHNT and CDR2 YENEEA. CDR3: CASTAYNGTGFAWTQYF. DNA of the CDR3: TGTGCCAGCACCGCCTACAACGGGACGGGTTTCGCGTGGACCCAGTACTTC.

This clonotype was counted at least ten times. The chain joins TRBV19 to TRBJ2-5; D unclear. The germline gives CDR1 LNHDA, CDR2 SQIVND (reference sequence). V lost 5 bases and J 5 bases, leaving 18 bases between the germline ends. The length of the CDR3 is 15 residues. The DNA for the CDR3 is TGTGCCAGTAGTCTCTTCGGGCATCAAGGGGAGACCCAGTACTTC. Protein: CASSLFGHQGETQYF. Combining the CDR3 with reference TRBV19 and TRBJ2-5 gives the whole variable domain DGGITQSPKYLFRKEGQNVTLSCEQNLNHDAMYWYRQDPGQGLRLIYYSQIVNDFQKGDIAEGYSVSREKKESFPLTVTSAQKNPTAFYLCASSLFGHQGETQYFGPGTRLLVL.

This clonotype was picked up many times. The J gene is TRBJ2-3, the V gene TRBV14; the D gene is possibly TRBD2 (5 bases). V was trimmed by 2 bases and J by 2 bases, leaving 17 bases between them. Germline lookup yields CDR1 SGHDN and CDR2 FVKESK. There are 17 residues in the CDR3. The CDR3 reads CASSQSSAGIVTDTQYF. In DNA, the CDR3 is TGTGCCAGCAGCCAAAGTTCCGCGGGTATAGTCACAGATACGCAGTATTTT.

With regard to this clonotype: Germline and junction disagree at one end, which may indicate a read error. The J gene is TRBJ1-5, the V gene TRBV12-3 or TRBV12-4, with D unclear. The CDR3 extends over 13 amino acids. The CDR3 nucleotides are TGTGCCAGCAGTTTAGGCAGCAATCAGCCCAAGCATTTT. It codes for CASSLGSNQPKHF.

This clonotype was picked up many times. This chain joins TRBV20-1 and TRBJ2-3; 8 bases line up with TRBD2. CDR3 size: 15 residues. From germline, CDR1 is DFQATT and CDR2 SNEGSKA (reference sequence). Trimming took 0 bases from V and 4 from J; bases not matched to a gene: 6. CDR3: CSARDTSGGADTQYF. For the CDR3, the DNA is TGCAGTGCTAGAGATACCAGCGGGGGAGCAGATACGCAGTATTTT.

This clonotype was seen repeatedly, ten times or more. The rearrangement links TRBV20-1 to TRBJ2-7; 8 positions match TRBD2. The V segment lost 6 bases and the J segment 5 bases; nucleotides outside the gene matches: 12. Germline loops: CDR1 DFQATT, CDR2 SNEGSKA (reference sequence). CDR3 length: 14 residues. In DNA form, the CDR3 reads TGCAGTGCCCCCAGGGCGGGGGGCCCCCACGAGCAGTACTTC. Its protein is CSAPRAGGPHEQYF.

The table lists this clonotype with many counts. V gene TRBV7-2 combines with J gene TRBJ2-3; D not resolved. CDR1 SGHTA and CDR2 FQGNSA come from the germline V gene. This CDR3 comprises 12 residues. V lost 8 bases and J lost 4, with 10 bases in between. The CDR3 bases are TGTGCCAGCCGCCGAGAGGCAGATACGCAGTATTTT. As protein: CASRREADTQYF.

Ten or more counts support this clonotype. The chain carries TRBV7-9 and TRBJ2-2, with TRBD2 matching over 12 bases. V gave up 2 bases and J gave up 2 bases; unmatched junction bases: 15. Germline-derived CDR1 and CDR2 are SEHNR and FQNEAQ (reference sequence). The CDR3 contains 21 residues. CDR3 DNA sequence: TGTGCCAGCAGCTTAAGGGCCGGGACAGAGGGACTAGCGGGCAACACCGGGGAGCTGTTTTTT. It codes for CASSLRAGTEGLAGNTGELFF.

Notes on this clonotype: This sequence may be a read error, since a much larger clone differs from it by one base. This chain joins TRBV29-1 and TRBJ2-7; 8 bases map to TRBD1. With V trimmed by 1 base and J by 2 bases, 10 bases remained unmatched. CDR3 length: 16 residues. Germline CDR1 and CDR2: SQVTM and ANQGSEA. CDR3 bases: TGCAGCGTTGAAGCGGAGTGGGGACAGGCTACCTACGAGCAGTACTTC. This gives the protein CSVEAEWGQATYEQYF.

This clonotype was recorded at least ten times. The genes are TRBV20-1 and TRBJ2-1; TRBD2 matches 13 bases. This CDR3 is 13 amino acids long. CDR1 is DFQATT, CDR2 SNEGSKA, per germline (reference sequence). The ends lost 6 bases at V and 7 bases at J; junction bases unmatched: 3. The CDR3, as DNA: TGCAGTGCCCCGACTAGCGGGGGGAATGAGCAGTTCTTC. This encodes CSAPTSGGNEQFF.

To note about this clonotype: This may stem from a read error, because a much larger clone lies one nucleotide away. The chain joins TRBV6-1 to TRBJ1-1, with D uncertain. This CDR3 comprises 10 residues. The germline V gene encodes CDR1 MNHNS and CDR2 SASEGT. CDR3 DNA sequence: TGTGACAGCAGTGTCAGGGAAGCTTTCTTT. It encodes CDSSVREAFF.

This clonotype showed up many times. The CDR3 region is CASSLGSEDNEQFF. Written as DNA, the CDR3 is TGCGCCAGCAGCTTGGGGTCGGAGGACAATGAGCAGTTCTTC. The rearrangement uses TRBV5-1 and TRBJ2-1; tentative D call: TRBD2 (5 bases). CDR3 length: 14 residues. The germline V gene encodes CDR1 SGHRS and CDR2 YFSETQ. Trimming shortened V by 0 bases and J by 5 bases, and 9 bases separated the two germline ends.